These 3 T cell receptor beta chains came from one sample sequenced in a study of identical twins (dated by TCRdb to the mid-2010s). Library preparation was by 5' RACE. TCRdb lists the instrument as Illumina HiSeq 2000. In TCRdb, the public reads were trimmed at Q25 with fastp and aligned with MiXCR, with productive beta chains retained. Every distinct CDR3 protein forms one entry, paired with its most common genes and DNA. This sample gives some 790,000 distinct CDR3 sequences in total; 18% of them show up just once. The ten largest clones add up to less than 15% of the sample. These data were also reused for a study on T cells expressing NK-cell markers.

Sequencing was carried out using PBMCs. The receptors derive from a young woman in good health.

This clonotype was counted a few times. The chain is built from TRBV6-2 or TRBV6-3 and TRBJ2-1, with 12 bases identical to TRBD2. Germline V lookup: CDR1 MNHEY, CDR2 SVGEGT. The junction had 5 bases not matched to a gene; V was cut back by 5 bases and J by 6 bases. The CDR3 consists of 15 residues. In DNA form, the CDR3 reads TGTGCCAGCAGTCGGACTAGCGGGATATTCAATGAGCAGTTCTTC. Amino acids: CASSRTSGIFNEQFF.

This chain links TRBV19 with TRBJ2-1; 9 bases are shared with TRBD2. The CDR3 length is 15 residues. The trim removed 5 bases at V and 8 bases at J, leaving 10 bases unmatched. Germline lookup yields CDR1 LNHDA and CDR2 SQIVND (reference sequence). The CDR3 coding sequence is TGTGCCAGTAGTCTAGCGGGACTGTCCGTTGATGAGCAGTTCTTC. As protein: CASSLAGLSVDEQFF.

The sample holds a few counts of this clonotype. The chain links TRBV6-2 or TRBV6-3 to TRBJ2-7, with TRBD1 as a possible D gene (6 bases). The CDR3 spans 15 residues. Deletions cut 3 bases from V and 4 bases from J, with 16 bases between. CDR1 MNHEY and CDR2 SVGEGT come from the germline V gene. As DNA, the CDR3 is TGTGCCAGCAGTTATGGGGGCCGAACCTCTTACGAGCAGTACTTC. It encodes CASSYGGRTSYEQYF.